This T cell receptor beta chain is from a study of blood T cell repertoires in COVID-19. This clone came up once. The data were produced by immunoSEQ multiplex PCR, yet TCRdb's version contains in-frame clones alone and is incomplete. The sample gives roughly 110,000 clones, more than 70% of which show up once; roughly 4.6% is in the top ten. The TCR comes from a human donor in a cohort sampled during active COVID-19. Sample: peripheral blood.

The CDR3 loop is CASSQGAGAGGVTGELFF. For the CDR3, the DNA is TGTGCCAGCAGCCAAGGGGCTGGAGCGGGAGGGGTCACCGGGGAGCTGTTTTTT. This chain uses TRBV4-2 with TRBJ2-2; TRBD2 matches at 10 bases. The V and J ends lost 1 base and 4 bases, in that order; junction bases with no gene match: 9. This CDR3 contains 18 residues. Per the germline V gene, CDR1 is LGHNA and CDR2 is YNFKEQ.